This TCR beta chain was documented in a study of shared clonotypes between healthy human individuals. Germline lookup yields CDR1 SGHDT and CDR2 YYEEEE. The J segment lost 8 bases and the V segment lost 0 bases, leaving 7 bases of the junction unmatched. The CDR3 runs to 16 residues. Only CD45RO-negative cells positively selected for CCR7 counted as naive CD8 cells, so terminally differentiated effector memory CD45RA+ cells were excluded. Here immunoSEQ multiplex PCR was the method, and the copy in TCRdb shows in-frame clones only, minus some. The table shows about 2 million clones, with approximately 94% occurring only once. As concerns this clone: Its antigen is unidentified.

Whole-study results and caveats: Between four donors, naive CD4 clonotypes were shared at a level of about 5%.

The clonotype comes from a young man in good health. The source material was naive CD8+ T cells sorted from blood. The chain is built from TRBV5-6 and TRBJ2-4; 11 bases match TRBD1. CDR3 DNA: TGTGCCAGCAGCTTGGCGGGACAGGGGGAAGGGGACATTCAGTACTTC. This codes for CASSLAGQGEGDIQYF.